This paragraph reports one T cell receptor (beta chain). The source of the sample is a study of shared clonotypes between healthy human individuals. The naive CD8 population came from CD45RO-negative cells selected for CCR7, without terminally differentiated effector memory CD45RA+ cells. Original data processing: Because ImmunoSEQ provided only junction sequences with no quality scores, the filtering differed. TCRdb keeps only in-frame clones here, not all; method: immunoSEQ multiplex PCR. That table supplies the V and J calls and clone size; D and trimming were determined from the DNA. The sample has 550,000 to 750,000 clones, around 90% seen once. This CDR3 spans 17 amino acids. The junction had 14 bases not matched to a gene; V was cut back by 7 bases and J by 7 bases. Germline lookup yields CDR1 MDHEN and CDR2 SYDVKM.

Sequenced sample: naive CD8+ T cells sorted from blood. The sequence was obtained from a man aged 25 to 45 in good health. The chain uses TRBV28 and TRBJ2-1, with 12 bases aligning to TRBD2. CDR3 protein: CASTPTTSGSSGNEQFF. The CDR3 region has the DNA TGTGCCAGCACCCCTACGACTAGCGGGAGTTCCGGGAATGAGCAGTTCTTC. Together with reference TRBV28 and TRBJ2-1, the CDR3 gives the full variable domain: DVKVTQSSRYLVKRTGEKVFLECVQDMDHENMFWYRQDPGLGLRLIYFSYDVKMKEKGDIPEGYSVSREKKERFSLILESASTNQTSMYLCASTPTTSGSSGNEQFFGPGTRLTVL.